This T cell receptor (beta chain) was recorded in a study of shared T cell receptors in the human thymus. Here immunoSEQ multiplex PCR was the method, and the copy in TCRdb shows in-frame clones only, minus some. The sample has about 400,000 clones; approximately 95% are singletons. Germline CDR1 and CDR2: SGHTA and FQGNSA. The CDR3 contains 14 residues. V was cut by 1 base and J by 5 bases, with 11 bases left in between. Input material: thymocytes. The clonotype was recovered from a human donor. The V and J genes are TRBV7-2 and TRBJ1-2; no reliable D call. The CDR3 reads CASSLEGRGYGYTF. CDR3 DNA sequence: TGTGCCAGCAGCTTAGAGGGTAGAGGTTATGGCTACACCTTC.